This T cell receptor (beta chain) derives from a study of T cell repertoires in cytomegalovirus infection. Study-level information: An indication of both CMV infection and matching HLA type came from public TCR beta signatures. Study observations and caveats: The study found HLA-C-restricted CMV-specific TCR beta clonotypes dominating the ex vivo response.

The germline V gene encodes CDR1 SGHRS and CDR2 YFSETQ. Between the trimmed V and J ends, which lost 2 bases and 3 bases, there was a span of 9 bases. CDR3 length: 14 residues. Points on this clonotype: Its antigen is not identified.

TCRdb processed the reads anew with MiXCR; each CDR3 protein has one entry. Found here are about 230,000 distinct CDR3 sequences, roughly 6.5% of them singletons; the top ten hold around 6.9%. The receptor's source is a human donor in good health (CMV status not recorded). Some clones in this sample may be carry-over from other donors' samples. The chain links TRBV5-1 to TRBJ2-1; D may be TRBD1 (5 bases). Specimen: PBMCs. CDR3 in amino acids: CASSLGASYNEQFF. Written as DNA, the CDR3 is TGCGCCAGCAGCTTAGGGGCGAGCTACAATGAGCAGTTCTTC.